This T cell receptor beta chain was captured in a study of OX40 agonist ivuxolimab in advanced cancers. Context from the whole study: The costimulatory receptor OX40 (CD134) was targeted by ivuxolimab, a fully human IgG2 agonistic monoclonal antibody. A male proportion of around 83% and a mean age of around 60 years, ranging from roughly 23 to 90, were recorded for the dose-escalation cohort. Partial responses occurred in three dose-escalation patients: two with cutaneous melanoma and one with hepatocellular carcinoma. Patients were allowed to have had prior anti-PD-1, anti-PD-L1 or anti-CTLA-4 therapy, and around 37% of the dose-escalation patients had previously received checkpoint inhibitors. Among the approximately 50 dose-escalation patients, about 20 had hepatocellular carcinoma, around 15 melanoma, 9 renal cell carcinoma and 9 head and neck cancer. Peripheral TCRbeta sequencing was intended to test whether TCR sequence diversity was altered and clonal T-cell expansion was caused by ivuxolimab. The monotherapy dose-escalation portion (N of about 50 patients) of the phase I ivuxolimab trial is reported in the paper. Intravenous ivuxolimab was administered to patients every 2 weeks at six dose levels: 0.01, 0.1, 0.3, 1.5, 3 and 10 mg/kg.

The trial excluded patients who had a history of autoimmune disease or who were on systemic immunosuppression. In every dose cohort, peripheral blood was drawn for TCR sequencing at baseline, cycle 4 day 1, and cycle 7 day 1. The samples were drawn from a first-in-human, open-label, multicenter phase I dose-escalation trial of ivuxolimab. Adults with locally advanced or metastatic melanoma, renal cell carcinoma, hepatocellular carcinoma or head and neck squamous cell carcinoma were enrolled in the trial. CD4+ and CD8+ T cells were sorted separately from peripheral blood before TCR sequencing. To sequence the TCRbeta CDR3 region, genomic DNA was isolated from the sorted cells. TCRbeta CDR3 regions were sequenced using the immunoSEQ Assay. TCRdb took this table from immuneACCESS and kept in-frame rearrangements with V and J called. Such tables lack part of the clones; where checked against another copy, unresolved V genes explain under half of the gap, and the rest is unexplained. The sample table contains about 78,000 clones; only one count was recorded for around 94% of them. Clones ranked in the top ten supply approximately 3% of the sample.

Regarding this clone: Its binding antigen is unknown. Base qualities are not provided; no much larger clone lies one nucleotide away.

The germline V gene sets CDR1 to SGHRS and CDR2 to YFSETQ. Between the V and J ends, shortened by 0 bases and 0 bases respectively, the junction contains 12 bases. The CDR3 sequence holds 16 residues, the cysteine and phenylalanine included. The entry retains the CDR3 DNA only, 48 bases that are in frame from base 1. Results and caveats for the whole study, not just this receptor: Which antigens the clonally expanded peripheral T cells were specific for was not determined. In the 0.1-3.0 mg/kg groups, partial responders were among the patients with the lowest normalized peripheral clonal expansion, particularly in CD8+ T cells. Low levels of normalized T-cell clonal expansion were also seen in some patients who did not respond. On average, CD8+ T cells showed more expanded clones than CD4+ T cells after ivuxolimab. At doses from 0.1 to 3.0 mg/kg, clonal expansion was seen in both CD4+ and CD8+ blood T cells between baseline and week 6.

Sequencing was performed on CD4+ or CD8+ T cells sorted from blood, taken in a trial of the OX40 agonist ivuxolimab. The receptor was isolated from an adult with an advanced solid tumor such as melanoma, head and neck, liver or kidney cancer. Recombination linked TRBV5-1 to TRBJ1-2, with a tentative D gene TRBD1 over 5 matching bases. The DNA is as follows: TGCGCCAGCAGCTTGGAGCGGGACTCACCTAACTATGGCTACACCTTC. Its amino acids are CASSLERDSPNYGYTF.